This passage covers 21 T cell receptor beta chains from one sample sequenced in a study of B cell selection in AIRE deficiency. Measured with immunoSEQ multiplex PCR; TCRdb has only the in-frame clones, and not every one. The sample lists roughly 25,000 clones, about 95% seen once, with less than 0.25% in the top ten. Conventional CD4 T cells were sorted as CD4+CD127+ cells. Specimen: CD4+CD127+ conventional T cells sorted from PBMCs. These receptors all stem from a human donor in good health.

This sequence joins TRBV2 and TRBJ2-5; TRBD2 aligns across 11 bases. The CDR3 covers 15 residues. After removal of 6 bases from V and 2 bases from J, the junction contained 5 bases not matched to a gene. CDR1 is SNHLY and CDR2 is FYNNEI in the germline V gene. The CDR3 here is CASRLAGALQETQYF. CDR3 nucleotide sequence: TGTGCCAGCAGACTAGCGGGAGCCTTGCAAGAGACCCAGTACTTC.

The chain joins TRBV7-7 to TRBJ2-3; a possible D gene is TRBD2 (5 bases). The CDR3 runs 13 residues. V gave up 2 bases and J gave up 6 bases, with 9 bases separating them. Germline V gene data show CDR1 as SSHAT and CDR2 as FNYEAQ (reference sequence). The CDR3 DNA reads TGTGCCAGCAGCTTAAGTTCGGGGGATACGCAGTATTTT. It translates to CASSLSSGDTQYF.

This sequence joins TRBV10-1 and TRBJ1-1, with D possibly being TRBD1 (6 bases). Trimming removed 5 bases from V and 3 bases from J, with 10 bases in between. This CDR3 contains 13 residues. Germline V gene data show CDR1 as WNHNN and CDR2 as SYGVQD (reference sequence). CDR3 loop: CASSSGVDTEAFF. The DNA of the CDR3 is TGCGCCAGCAGTTCAGGGGTGGACACTGAAGCTTTCTTT.

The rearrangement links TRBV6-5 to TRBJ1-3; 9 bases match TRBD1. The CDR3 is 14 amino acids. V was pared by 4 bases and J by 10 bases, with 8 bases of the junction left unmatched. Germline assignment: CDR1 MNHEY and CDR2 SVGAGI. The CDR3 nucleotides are TGTGCCAGCAGTTCCGGGACAGGGAAAGGAACCATATATTTT. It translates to CASSSGTGKGTIYF.

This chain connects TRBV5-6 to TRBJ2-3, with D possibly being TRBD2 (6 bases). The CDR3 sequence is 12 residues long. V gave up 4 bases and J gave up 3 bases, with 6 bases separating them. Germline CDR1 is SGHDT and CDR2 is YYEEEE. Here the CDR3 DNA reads TGTGCCAGCAGCGGGGGGACAGATACGCAGTATTTT. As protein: CASSGGTDTQYF.

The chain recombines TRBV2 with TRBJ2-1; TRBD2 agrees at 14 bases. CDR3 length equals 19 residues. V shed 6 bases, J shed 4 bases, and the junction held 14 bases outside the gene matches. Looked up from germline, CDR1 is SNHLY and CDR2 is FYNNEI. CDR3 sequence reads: CASREGLAGARASYNEQFF. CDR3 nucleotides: TGTGCCAGCAGGGAGGGACTAGCGGGAGCGCGCGCGTCTTACAATGAGCAGTTCTTC.

CDR3 nucleotide sequence: TGTGCCACCAGCAGAGTGAGTCTACAGGGTCGGGACGAGCAGTACTTC. Its translation is CATSRVSLQGRDEQYF. The gene calls are TRBV15 and TRBJ2-7; a weak D match, TRBD1 (6 bases). Germline lookup yields CDR1 LNHNV and CDR2 YYDKDF (reference sequence). CDR3 length: 16 amino acids. V gave up 1 base and J gave up 5 bases, with 18 bases separating them.

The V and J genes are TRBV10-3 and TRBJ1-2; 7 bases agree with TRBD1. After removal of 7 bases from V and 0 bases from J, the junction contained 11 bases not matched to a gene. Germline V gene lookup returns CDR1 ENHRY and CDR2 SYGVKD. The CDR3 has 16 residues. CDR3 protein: CAITKTGRGANYGYTF. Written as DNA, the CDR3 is TGTGCCATCACCAAGACAGGGCGGGGAGCTAACTATGGCTACACCTTC.

The CDR3 loop reads CAISESTDTQYF. The CDR3 bases are TGTGCCATCAGTGAGTCCACAGATACGCAGTATTTT. The gene calls are TRBV10-3 and TRBJ2-3; D gene ambiguous. CDR3 length: 12 residues. Germline CDR1 reads ENHRY; CDR2 reads SYGVKD. The ends were cut back, 0 bases at V and 2 bases at J, with 0 bases in the middle.

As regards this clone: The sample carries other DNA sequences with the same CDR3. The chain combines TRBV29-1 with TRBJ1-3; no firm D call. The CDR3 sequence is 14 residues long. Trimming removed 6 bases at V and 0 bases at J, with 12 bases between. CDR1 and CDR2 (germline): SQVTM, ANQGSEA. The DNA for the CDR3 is TGCAGCGTCCGGGTTCCCTCCTCTGGAAACACCATATATTTT. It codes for CSVRVPSSGNTIYF.

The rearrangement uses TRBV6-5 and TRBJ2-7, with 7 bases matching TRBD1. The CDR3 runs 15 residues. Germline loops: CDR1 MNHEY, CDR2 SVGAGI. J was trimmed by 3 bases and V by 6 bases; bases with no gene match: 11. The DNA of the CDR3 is TGTGCCAGCAGCTTAGACCACAGGGGAGTCTACGAGCAGTACTTC. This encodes CASSLDHRGVYEQYF.

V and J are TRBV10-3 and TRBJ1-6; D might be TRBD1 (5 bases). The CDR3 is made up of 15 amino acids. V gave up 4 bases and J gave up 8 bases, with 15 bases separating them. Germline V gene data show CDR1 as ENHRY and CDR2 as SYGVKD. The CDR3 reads CAISGNRGGDSPLHF. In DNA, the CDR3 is TGTGCCATCAGTGGGAACCGGGGCGGTGATTCACCCCTCCACTTT.

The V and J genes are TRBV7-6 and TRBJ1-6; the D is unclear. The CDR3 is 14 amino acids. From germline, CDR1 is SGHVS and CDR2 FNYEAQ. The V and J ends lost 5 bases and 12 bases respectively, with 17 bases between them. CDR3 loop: CASSPGQRVGPLHF. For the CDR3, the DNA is TGTGCCAGCAGCCCGGGTCAACGGGTCGGACCCCTCCACTTT.

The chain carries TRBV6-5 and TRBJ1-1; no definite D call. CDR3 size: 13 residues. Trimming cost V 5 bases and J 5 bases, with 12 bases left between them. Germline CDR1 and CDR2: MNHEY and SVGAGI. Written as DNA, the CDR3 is TGTGCCAGCAGTACGAACTCCCCAACTGAAGCTTTCTTT. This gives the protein CASSTNSPTEAFF.

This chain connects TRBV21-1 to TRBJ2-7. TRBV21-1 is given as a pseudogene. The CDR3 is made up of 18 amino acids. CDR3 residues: CAILNRDAGRTHPYEQYF. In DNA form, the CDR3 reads TGTGCCATCTTAAACCGGGACGCCGGGCGAACCCACCCCTACGAGCAGTACTTC.

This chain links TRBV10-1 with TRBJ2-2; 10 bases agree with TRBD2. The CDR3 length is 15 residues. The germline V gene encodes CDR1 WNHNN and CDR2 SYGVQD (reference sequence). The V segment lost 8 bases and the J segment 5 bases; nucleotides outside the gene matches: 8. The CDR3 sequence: CASAPVAGGTGELFF. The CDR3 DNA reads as TGCGCCAGCGCCCCGGTAGCGGGAGGTACCGGGGAGCTGTTTTTT.

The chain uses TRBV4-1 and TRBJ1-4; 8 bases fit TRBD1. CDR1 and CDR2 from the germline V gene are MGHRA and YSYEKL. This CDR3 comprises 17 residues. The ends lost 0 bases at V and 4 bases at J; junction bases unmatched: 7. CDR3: CASSQEPDRAGNEKLFF. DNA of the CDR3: TGCGCCAGCAGCCAAGAGCCGGACAGGGCCGGTAATGAAAAACTGTTTTTT.

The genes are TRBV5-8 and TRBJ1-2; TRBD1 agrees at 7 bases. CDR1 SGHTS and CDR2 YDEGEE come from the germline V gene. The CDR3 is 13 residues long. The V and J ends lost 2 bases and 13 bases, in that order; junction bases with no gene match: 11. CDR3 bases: TGTGCCAGCAGCTTTCTACGGACAGGAAGTGGCACCTTC. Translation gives CASSFLRTGSGTF.

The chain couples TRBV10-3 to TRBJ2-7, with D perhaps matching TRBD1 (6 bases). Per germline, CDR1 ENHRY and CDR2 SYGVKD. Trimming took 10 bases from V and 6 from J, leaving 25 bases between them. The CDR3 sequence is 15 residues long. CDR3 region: CATTPRDKASAEQYF. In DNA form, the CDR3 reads TGTGCCACCACCCCTCGGGACAAGGCTTCTGCCGAGCAGTACTTC.

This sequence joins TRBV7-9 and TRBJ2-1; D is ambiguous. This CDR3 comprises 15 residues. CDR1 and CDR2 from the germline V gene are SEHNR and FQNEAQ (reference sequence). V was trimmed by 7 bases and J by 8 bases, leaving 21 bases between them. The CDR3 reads CASKVGSARTDEQFF. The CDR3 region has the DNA TGTGCCAGCAAGGTGGGGTCGGCCCGCACGGATGAGCAGTTCTTC.

The CDR3 region has the DNA TGTGCCAGCAGCAATCCGGGACAGGATGAAAAACTGTTTTTT. This encodes CASSNPGQDEKLFF. The V and J genes are TRBV9 and TRBJ1-4, with TRBD1 matching 8 bases. Per germline, CDR1 SGDLS and CDR2 YYNGEE. With 4 bases clipped from V and 6 bases from J, the junction kept 5 bases outside the gene matches. The length of the CDR3 is 14 residues.